This is a list of T cell receptor beta chains from one sample in a study of blood T cell repertoires in COVID-19. TCRdb keeps only in-frame clones here, not all; method: immunoSEQ multiplex PCR. Of 140,000 to 150,000 clones detected, 85% to 90% appear once; the ten largest clones hold approximately 3%. The sequenced sample consisted of peripheral blood. The source is a woman aged 55-69 years with active COVID-19. CDR3s include the opening cysteine and the closing phenylalanine or tryptophan. Fields, in order: D gene, J gene, clone size, V gene, CDR3 length, CDR3 DNA, CDR3 protein. D genes are given only for firm matches. Rows may omit the clone size; those that give it use once, few, many or a size class.

>NA|TRBJ1-5|few|TRBV7-9|16
TGTGCCAGCAGCCGGACAGAACCATATAGCAATCAGCCCCAGCATTTT
CASSRTEPYSNQPQHF
>NA|TRBJ2-7|few|TRBV9|13
TGTGCCAGCAGCGCCGGGAGCTCCTACGAGCAGTACTTC
CASSAGSSYEQYF
>NA|TRBJ2-3|NA|TRBV6-6|15
TGTGCCAGCAGTTACTTTAGCTTCTATGCAGATACGCAGTATTTT
CASSYFSFYADTQYF
>NA|TRBJ1-1|NA|TRBV2|14
TGTGCCAGCAGTGAAATGGGGGGGAACACTGAAGCTTTCTTT
CASSEMGGNTEAFF
>TRBD2|TRBJ2-1|NA|TRBV5-1|18
TGCGCCAGCCGCCGCACCGGACTAGCGGAGAGCTCCTACAATGAGCAGTTCTTC
CASRRTGLAESSYNEQFF
>TRBD1|TRBJ1-2|NA|TRBV11-2|15
TGTGCCAGCAGCTTAGGGACAGGGGGCGGCTATGGCTACACCTTC
CASSLGTGGGYGYTF
>TRBD2|TRBJ2-3|NA|TRBV18|15
TGTGCCAGCTCACCAAGGGGACTAGTTTCAGATACGCAGTATTTT
CASSPRGLVSDTQYF
>TRBD2|TRBJ2-1|NA|TRBV12-5|15
TGTGCTAGTGGTTTGGGACTAGCGGGGGCCAATGAGCAGTTCTTC
CASGLGLAGANEQFF
>NA|TRBJ1-1|NA|TRBV18|13
TGTGCCAGCTCATACAGGGATGACACTGAAGCTTTCTTT
CASSYRDDTEAFF
>TRBD1|TRBJ1-2|NA|TRBV28|23
TGTGCCAGCAGTCTTGGGACAGGTTATTTTAACTATGACAACCTCCTTTATAACTATGGCTACACCTTC
CASSLGTGYFNYDNLLYNYGYTF
>NA|TRBJ1-1|NA|TRBV6-5|14
TGTGCCAGCAGTTACCAGGGCCCGAACACTGAAGCTTTCTTT
CASSYQGPNTEAFF
>NA|TRBJ2-1|NA|TRBV23-1|18
TGCGCCAGCAGTCAAGCGGTGCGCGGTCCTAAGGATTACAATGAGCAGTTCTTC
CASSQAVRGPKDYNEQFF
>TRBD2|TRBJ2-7|NA|TRBV7-2|14
TGTGCCAGCAACCCTAGCGGGTTCTCCTACGAGCAGTACTTC
CASNPSGFSYEQYF
>TRBD2|TRBJ2-1|NA|TRBV10-2|17
TGCGCCAGCAGTTCTTCCAGCAGCGGGAGCTCCTACAATGAGCAGTTCTTC
CASSSSSSGSSYNEQFF
>NA|TRBJ1-4|NA|TRBV4-3|16
TGCGCCAGCAGCCCGAAGGCCCGGCGGGCTAAGGAAAAACTGTTTTTT
CASSPKARRAKEKLFF
>NA|TRBJ2-1|NA|TRBV28|14
TGTGCCAGCAGTTCCGGGGGACTCAAGAATGAGCAGTTCTTC
CASSSGGLKNEQFF
>TRBD1|TRBJ2-5|NA|TRBV29-1|12
TGCAGCGCCCGACAGGGCCAAGAGACCCAGTACTTC
CSARQGQETQYF
>TRBD1|TRBJ2-3|NA|TRBV9|16
TGTGCCAGCAGCCGCACCGGGACAGGGGACACAGATACGCAGTATTTT
CASSRTGTGDTDTQYF
>NA|TRBJ1-2|NA|TRBV28|15
TGTGCCAGCGTAACACAACAGAGAGCTAACTATGGCTACACCTTC
CASVTQQRANYGYTF
>TRBD2|TRBJ2-1|NA|TRBV18|17
TGTGCCAGCTCACCACCTGGGACTAGCGGAGCCTACAATGAGCAGTTCTTC
CASSPPGTSGAYNEQFF
>NA|TRBJ2-3|NA|TRBV2|15
TGTGCCAGCAGAGGTGGGGAGGCCCGCACAGATACGCAGTATTTT
CASRGGEARTDTQYF
>TRBD2|TRBJ2-2|NA|TRBV11-2|17
TGTGCCAGCAGCCCACCCTTGGGACTAAGCACCACCGGGGAGCTGTTTTTT
CASSPPLGLSTTGELFF
>NA|TRBJ2-1|NA|TRBV29-1|13
TGCAGCGTCAATCCGGCAGGGTTGCATGAGCAGTTCTTC
CSVNPAGLHEQFF
>NA|TRBJ2-7|NA|TRBV18|15
TGTGCCAGCTCACCACCGAACAGAAAATCCTACGAGCAGTACTTC
CASSPPNRKSYEQYF
>NA|TRBJ2-5|NA|TRBV28|12
TGTGCCAGCAGTTTACAGGCCGAGACCCAGTACTTC
CASSLQAETQYF
>TRBD2|TRBJ2-5|NA|TRBV9|15
TGTGCCAGCAGGGCTAGCGGGAGGGCCGGAGAGACCCAGTACTTC
CASRASGRAGETQYF
>NA|TRBJ1-2|NA|TRBV14|15
TGTGCCAGCAGCCCCTTTGACAGACCGCTCTATGGCTACACCTTC
CASSPFDRPLYGYTF
>NA|TRBJ1-1|NA|TRBV9|16
TGTGCCAGCAGCGTACTTCCTACAGGGAGTAACACTGAAGCTTTCTTT
CASSVLPTGSNTEAFF
>NA|TRBJ2-7|NA|TRBV7-9|15
TGTGCCAGCAGCTTAGTAGGGCAGGGGAGTCGCGAGCAGTACTTC
CASSLVGQGSREQYF
>NA|TRBJ2-1|NA|TRBV3-1/TRBV3-2|16
TGTGCCAGCAGCCAAGATTCGTCGGTACTCTACAATGAGCAGTTCTTC
CASSQDSSVLYNEQFF
>NA|TRBJ1-4|NA|TRBV7-2|13
TGTGCCAGCAGCTCTGGAGCCCTTGAAAAACTGTTTTTT
CASSSGALEKLFF
>NA|TRBJ1-1|NA|TRBV29-1|12
TGCAGCGTCCGGGGGAGAAACACTGAAGCTTTCTTT
CSVRGRNTEAFF
>TRBD2|TRBJ2-1|NA|TRBV6-6|15
TGTGCCAGCAGCCCAGGGGTAGCGGGAGACCCCAAGCAGTTCTTC
CASSPGVAGDPKQFF
>TRBD2|TRBJ2-7|once|TRBV7-2|13
TGTGCCACTCAGCGGGAGGTCTCCTACGAGCAGTACTTC
CATQREVSYEQYF
>TRBD1|TRBJ1-5|NA|TRBV5-5|14
TGTGCCAGCAGCTCTACAGGGGGCGGTCAGCCCCAGCATTTT
CASSSTGGGQPQHF
>TRBD1|TRBJ1-6|once|TRBV6-4|16
TGTGCCAGCAGTGCCCCTAGGACAGGCGGGAATTCACCCCTCCACTTT
CASSAPRTGGNSPLHF
>TRBD1|TRBJ2-4|NA|TRBV7-3|14
TGTGCCAGCAGCTCCCAGGGGACAGGAGCTCTTCAGTACTTC
CASSSQGTGALQYF
>NA|TRBJ2-1|NA|TRBV11-3|16
TGTGCCAGCAGCTTAAGGACGGGAGTATTTTCAAATGAGCAGTTCTTC
CASSLRTGVFSNEQFF
>NA|TRBJ2-1|NA|TRBV5-6|14
TGTGCCAGCAGCCTGGAGGGACTGTCCAATGAGCAGTTCTTC
CASSLEGLSNEQFF
>TRBD1|TRBJ2-7|NA|TRBV28|14
TGTGCCAGCAGGGGACAGGAGGTCTCCTACGAGCAGTACTTC
CASRGQEVSYEQYF
>TRBD2|TRBJ2-7|NA|TRBV3-1/TRBV3-2|14
TGTGCCAGCAGCTATTCCGGGAGGGCGGGGGAGCAGTACTTC
CASSYSGRAGEQYF
>TRBD2|TRBJ2-3|once|TRBV4-2|22
TGTGCCAGCAGCCAAGAGAAGGGGGGACTAGCGGGAGGTACGTCCGCCGCAGATACGCAGTATTTT
CASSQEKGGLAGGTSAADTQYF
>NA|TRBJ2-1|NA|TRBV3-1/TRBV3-2|17
TGTGCCAGCAGCCAGTCCTCACAGGGTTGGGAATACAATGAGCAGTTCTTC
CASSQSSQGWEYNEQFF
>TRBD2|TRBJ2-3|NA|TRBV2|16
TGTGCCAGCAGGACTCCAGCGGGAGGAAGCACAGATACGCAGTATTTT
CASRTPAGGSTDTQYF
>NA|TRBJ1-4|NA|TRBV7-8|17
TGTGCCAGCAGCTTAGAAGTAGGGGTACCAGCTAATGAAAAACTGTTTTTT
CASSLEVGVPANEKLFF
>TRBD1|TRBJ2-7|NA|TRBV11-2|15
TGTGCCAGCAGCTTAGCGAGGACAGGCTACTACGAGCAGTACTTC
CASSLARTGYYEQYF
>NA|TRBJ1-6|few|TRBV28|14
TGTGCCAGCAGTTTAAGCCCCGGGAATTCACCCCTCCACTTT
CASSLSPGNSPLHF
>TRBD2|TRBJ2-3|NA|TRBV6-2/TRBV6-3|18
TGTGCCAGCAGTTCAAACCCGGGACTAGCGGGAGGCACAGATACGCAGTATTTT
CASSSNPGLAGGTDTQYF
>NA|TRBJ2-7|NA|TRBV12-3/TRBV12-4|11
TGTGCCAGCAGTCTCCTATACGAGCAGTACTTC
CASSLLYEQYF
>NA|TRBJ1-3|NA|TRBV30|13
TGTGCCTGGAGTGTCGGCTCTGGAAACACCATATATTTT
CAWSVGSGNTIYF
>NA|TRBJ2-7|NA|TRBV28|11
TGTGCCAGCAGTATTCTGTTTGAGCAGTACTTC
CASSILFEQYF
>NA|TRBJ2-3|NA|TRBV11-3|17
TGTGCCAGCAGCTTAGATCGGCGAGGGGAGGGCACAGATACGCAGTATTTT
CASSLDRRGEGTDTQYF
>NA|TRBJ1-1|NA|TRBV6-5|14
TGTGCCAGCAGGCCTTCGCCTGGGGCCACTGAAGCTTTCTTT
CASRPSPGATEAFF
>NA|TRBJ2-6|NA|TRBV4-2|16
TGTGCCAGCAGCCCCCTCGGTGGCTCTGGGGCCAACGTCCTGACTTTC
CASSPLGGSGANVLTF
>TRBD2|TRBJ2-3|NA|TRBV19|14
TGTGCCAGTAGCCAACTAGCGAGAGCAGATACGCAGTATTTT
CASSQLARADTQYF
>TRBD2|TRBJ2-1|NA|TRBV2|16
TGTGCCAGCAGTGGCCTGAGCGGGAGGGCCATCGATGAGCAGTTCTTC
CASSGLSGRAIDEQFF
>NA|TRBJ2-2|few|TRBV19|15
TGTGCCAGTAGTATAGCTGACAGATACACCGGGGAGCTGTTTTTT
CASSIADRYTGELFF
>NA|TRBJ1-2|NA|TRBV6-6|15
TGTGCCAGCAGTTACTCGGGGCAGCCCGACTATGGCTACACCTTC
CASSYSGQPDYGYTF
>TRBD1|TRBJ2-7|once|TRBV30|14
TGTGCCTGGACGAAGACAGGGACCTACTACGAGCAGTACTTC
CAWTKTGTYYEQYF